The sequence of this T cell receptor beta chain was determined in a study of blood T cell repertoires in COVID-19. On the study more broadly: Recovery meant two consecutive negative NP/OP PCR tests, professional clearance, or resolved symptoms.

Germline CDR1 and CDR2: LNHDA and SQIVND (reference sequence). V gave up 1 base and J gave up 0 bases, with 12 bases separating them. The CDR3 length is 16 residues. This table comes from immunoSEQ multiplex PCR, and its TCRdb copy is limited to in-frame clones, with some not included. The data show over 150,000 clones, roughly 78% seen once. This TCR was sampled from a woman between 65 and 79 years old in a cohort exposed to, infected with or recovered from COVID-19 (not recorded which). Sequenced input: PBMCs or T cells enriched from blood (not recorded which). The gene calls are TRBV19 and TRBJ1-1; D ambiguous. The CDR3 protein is CASSIGRGTLNTEAFF. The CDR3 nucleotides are TGTGCCAGTAGTATAGGTCGAGGAACCCTGAACACTGAAGCTTTCTTT.